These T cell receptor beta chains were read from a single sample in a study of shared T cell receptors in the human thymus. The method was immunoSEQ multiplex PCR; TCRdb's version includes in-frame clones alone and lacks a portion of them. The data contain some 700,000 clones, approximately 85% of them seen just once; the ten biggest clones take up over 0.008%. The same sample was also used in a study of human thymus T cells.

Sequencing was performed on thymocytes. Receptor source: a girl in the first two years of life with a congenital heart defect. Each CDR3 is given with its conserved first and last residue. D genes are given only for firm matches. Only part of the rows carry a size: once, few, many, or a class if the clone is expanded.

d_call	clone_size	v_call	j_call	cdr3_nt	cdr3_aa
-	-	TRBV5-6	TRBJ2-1	TGTGCCAGCAGCTCGACTTCGGATGAGCAGTTCTTC	CASSSTSDEQFF
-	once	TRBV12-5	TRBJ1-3	TGTGCTAGTGGTTTGGTACCCTATGGGACACCGTCTGGAAACACCATATATTTT	CASGLVPYGTPSGNTIYF
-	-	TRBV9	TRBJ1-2	TGTGCCAGCAGCGTAGGTCCGGGATTTCGATTAGCTAACTATGGCTACACCTTC	CASSVGPGFRLANYGYTF
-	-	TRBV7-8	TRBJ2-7	TGTGCCAGCAGCTCACATATGGTCGAGCAGTACTTC	CASSSHMVEQYF
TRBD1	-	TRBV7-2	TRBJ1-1	TGTGCCAGCAGCCCGACAGGGGAAATGAACACTGAAGCTTTCTTT	CASSPTGEMNTEAFF
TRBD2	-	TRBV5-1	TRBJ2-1	TGCGCCAGCAGCACAAGGACTAGCGGGGGAAATCTTCCCTACAATGAGCAGTTCTTC	CASSTRTSGGNLPYNEQFF
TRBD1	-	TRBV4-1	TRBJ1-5	TGCGCCAGCAGCCAAGAAGACAGGGACCGGCTTCAGCCCCAGCATTTT	CASSQEDRDRLQPQHF
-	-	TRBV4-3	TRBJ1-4	TGCGCCAGCAGCCAAGGGGACAAATCTAATGAAAAACTGTTTTTT	CASSQGDKSNEKLFF
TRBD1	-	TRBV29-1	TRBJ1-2	TGCAGCGTTCTCAGGACAGGGGATGATAACTATGGCTACACCTTC	CSVLRTGDDNYGYTF
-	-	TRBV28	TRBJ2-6	TGTGCCACCGGCGTTTGGGCACATACTCACTCTGGGGCCAACGTCCTGACTTTC	CATGVWAHTHSGANVLTF
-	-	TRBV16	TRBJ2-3	TGTGCCAGCAGCCAATCAACGCACCCCCGGCAGGGCCCCCGCACAGATACGCAGTATTTT	CASSQSTHPRQGPRTDTQYF
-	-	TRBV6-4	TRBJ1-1	TGTGCCAGCAGCTCTCAACCTGGACAACTGAACACTGAAGCTTTCTTT	CASSSQPGQLNTEAFF
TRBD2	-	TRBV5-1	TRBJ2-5	TGCGCCAGCAGCTTGTTGGGACTAGGAACCGACCAAGAGACCCAGTACTTC	CASSLLGLGTDQETQYF
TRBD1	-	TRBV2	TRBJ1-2	TGTGCCAGCGAGAGGGACAGGGCTAAGGATGGCTACACCTTC	CASERDRAKDGYTF
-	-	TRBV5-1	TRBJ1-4	TGCGCCAGCAGCCTAGACCCAGATAATGAAAAACTGTTTTTT	CASSLDPDNEKLFF
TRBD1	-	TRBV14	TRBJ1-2	TGTGCCAGCAGCCTTTATGGACAGGATAAATCAGCAGGTCTCTATGGCTACACCTTC	CASSLYGQDKSAGLYGYTF
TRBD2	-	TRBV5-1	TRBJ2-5	TGCGCCAGCAGCTTCCTCCTAGCGGGGGAAGGGGAGACCCAGTACTTC	CASSFLLAGEGETQYF
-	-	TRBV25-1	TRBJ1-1	TGTGCCAGCAGTGAATTTCCCCCGGGGGGGTACACTGAAGCTTTCTTT	CASSEFPPGGYTEAFF
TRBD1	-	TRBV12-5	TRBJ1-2	TGTGCTAGTGGCGAACTACAGGGGTGGGCCTATGGCTACACCTTC	CASGELQGWAYGYTF
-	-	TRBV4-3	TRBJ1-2	TGCGCCAGCAGCCAAGAATCAGGGGCTTACTATGGCTACACCTTC	CASSQESGAYYGYTF
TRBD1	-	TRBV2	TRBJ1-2	TGTGCCAGCAGTGGGACAGGCTGGTCCTCCTCTATCTATGGCTACACCTTC	CASSGTGWSSSIYGYTF
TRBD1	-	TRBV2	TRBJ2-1	TGTGCCAGCAGTGACAACAGGGGCAACAATGAGCAGTTCTTC	CASSDNRGNNEQFF